The 9 T cell receptor beta chains below all came from one sample that was sequenced in a study of shared clonotypes between healthy human individuals. The table came from immunoSEQ multiplex PCR; TCRdb's copy has only in-frame clones and leaves some out. The sample consists of roughly 300,000 clones, 87% of them appearing once. Sample: memory CD8+ T cells sorted from blood. Regarding subset: CD45RO+ cells pooled with CCR7-negative TemRA cells. The receptors were sampled from a man aged 18 to 35 in good health.

The J gene is TRBJ1-1, the V gene TRBV4-1; D is possibly TRBD1 (6 bases). Germline assignment: CDR1 MGHRA and CDR2 YSYEKL. This CDR3 region has 14 residues. V lost 0 bases to trimming and J lost 5 bases, with 10 bases between them. The CDR3 nucleotides read TGCGCCAGCAGCCAAGAAGGGGGGTGGACTGAAGCTTTCTTT. This gives the protein CASSQEGGWTEAFF.

The chain has TRBV5-1 and TRBJ2-1; 9 bases fit TRBD2. CDR1 is SGHRS and CDR2 is YFSETQ in the germline V gene. The CDR3 sequence is 14 residues long. Trimming cost V 5 bases and J 7 bases; bases outside gene matches: 7. As DNA, the CDR3 is TGCGCCAGCAGAATGCGGGAGGGCCTTAATGAGCAGTTCTTC. Protein: CASRMREGLNEQFF.

As DNA, the CDR3 is TGTGCCAGCAGTGAAGCTGGGACAGGGGTTTATCAGCCCCAGCATTTT. As protein: CASSEAGTGVYQPQHF. The chain combines TRBV6-1 with TRBJ1-5, with TRBD1 matching over 10 bases. CDR1 and CDR2 (germline): MNHNS, SASEGT. The CDR3 spans 16 residues. Trimming removed 0 bases from V and 5 bases from J; junction bases left unmatched: 4.

V usage is TRBV5-1 and J usage is TRBJ2-7; unclear D gene. The CDR3 has 14 residues. In germline, CDR1 is SGHRS, CDR2 YFSETQ. V dropped 0 bases and J dropped 4 bases, with 11 bases sitting between them. CDR3 sequence (DNA): TGCGCCAGCAGCTTGGACAGCCTTGTGTACGAGCAGTACTTC. It specifies CASSLDSLVYEQYF.

This chain connects TRBV5-1 to TRBJ1-3; D is perhaps TRBD1 (5 bases). V was pared by 0 bases and J by 5 bases, with 12 bases between. Germline V gene data show CDR1 as SGHRS and CDR2 as YFSETQ. CDR3 length: 15 residues. CDR3 DNA sequence: TGCGCCAGCAGCTTGGAGAAGCAGGGCCGAAACACCATATATTTT. Its protein product is CASSLEKQGRNTIYF.

The V and J genes are TRBV2 and TRBJ2-1; D perhaps matches TRBD1 (5 bases). The germline CDR1 and CDR2 sequences are SNHLY and FYNNEI. With 2 bases removed from V and 4 bases from J, the gap between germline ends came to 12 bases. The CDR3 runs to 15 residues. CDR3 sequence reads: CASSERVGPYNEQFF. In DNA, the CDR3 is TGTGCCAGCAGTGAAAGGGTGGGGCCTTACAATGAGCAGTTCTTC.

The rearrangement links TRBV7-8 to TRBJ2-2; 8 bases fit TRBD2. Germline-derived CDR1 and CDR2 are SGHVS and FQNEAQ. The J segment lost 2 bases and the V segment lost 1 base, leaving 3 bases of the junction unmatched. This CDR3 has 16 amino acids. The CDR3: CASSLVTSDNTGELFF. CDR3 DNA: TGTGCCAGCAGCTTAGTGACTAGCGACAACACCGGGGAGCTGTTTTTT.

The chain combines TRBV14 with TRBJ1-2, with D hard to call. The ends were cut back, 5 bases at V and 4 bases at J, with 11 bases in the middle. The length of the CDR3 is 13 residues. Per germline, CDR1 SGHDN and CDR2 FVKESK. The CDR3 coding sequence is TGTGCCAGCAGCGAGGACGGGTTCTATGGCTACACCTTC. This sequence encodes CASSEDGFYGYTF. Full variable domain (rest looked up from reference TRBV14 and TRBJ1-2): EAGVTQFPSHSVIEKGQTVTLRCDPISGHDNLYWYRRVMGKEIKFLLHFVKESKQDESGMPNNRFLAERTGGTYSTLKVQPAELEDSGVYFCASSEDGFYGYTFGSGTRLTVV.

The chain recombines TRBV19 with TRBJ1-2, with D perhaps matching TRBD1 (5 bases). CDR1 and CDR2 (germline): LNHDA, SQIVND (reference sequence). Trimming pared 7 bases from V and 4 bases from J, leaving 22 bases between. The CDR3 loop spans 16 amino acids. The CDR3 region is CASTRMGEGLSYGYTF. CDR3 sequence (DNA): TGTGCCAGTACCCGAATGGGGGAAGGCTTGAGCTATGGCTACACCTTC.